The 13 T cell receptor beta chains below come from one sample, sequenced in a study of shared clonotypes between healthy human individuals. The table came from immunoSEQ multiplex PCR; TCRdb's copy has only in-frame clones and leaves some out. The table has 600,000 to 750,000 clones, roughly two thirds seen once. Sequencing input: memory CD4+ T cells sorted from blood. Noted subset: CD45RA-negative fraction. The receptors shown here come from a woman younger than 45 in good health.

This clone was seen ten or more times. The gene calls are TRBV9 and TRBJ2-3, with unresolved D. This CDR3 has 16 amino acids. CDR1 SGDLS and CDR2 YYNGEE come from the germline V gene. Deletions cut 6 bases from V and 1 base from J, with 18 bases between. CDR3 nucleotide sequence: TGTGCCAGCACCCAAGAATCAAGATTGGGCACAGATACGCAGTATTTT. It encodes CASTQESRLGTDTQYF.

The genes are TRBV7-2 and TRBJ2-1; TRBD1 or TRBD2 may be the D gene (6 bases each). This CDR3 has 15 residues. V shed 3 bases and J shed 11 bases, with 20 bases lying between them. Germline assignment: CDR1 SGHTA and CDR2 FQGNSA. CDR3 amino acids: CASSFRDSGASKQFF. The CDR3 bases are TGTGCCAGCAGCTTCCGGGACTCGGGGGCCTCCAAGCAGTTCTTC.

This clone was seen only a few times. This chain joins TRBV2 and TRBJ2-1; the D gene could be TRBD1 or TRBD2 (5 bases each). The V end was cut by 1 base, the J end by 6 bases, with 13 bases between. Germline assignment: CDR1 SNHLY and CDR2 FYNNEI. This CDR3 comprises 15 residues. In DNA, the CDR3 is TGTGCCAGCAGTGAAGTGGGGACCCCCCCCAATGAGCAGTTCTTC. It codes for CASSEVGTPPNEQFF.

This rearrangement joins TRBV21-1 to TRBJ2-5; the DNA was not compared with TRBD2, the D call given in the table. TRBV21-1 is shown as a pseudogene. The CDR3 runs 13 residues. The CDR3 region has the DNA TGTGCCAGCCACACTAGCTACCAAGAGACCCAGTACTTC. This translates into CASHTSYQETQYF.

This clone was observed a few times. The chain employs TRBV6-6 and TRBJ2-1; a weak D match, TRBD2 (5 bases). The CDR3 covers 15 residues. CDR1 is MNHNY and CDR2 is SVGAGI in the germline V gene (reference sequence). Trimming removed 0 bases from V and 9 bases from J, with 15 bases in between. The CDR3 loop is CASSYSTSPGSEQFF. The CDR3 DNA reads as TGTGCCAGCAGTTACTCTACTAGTCCGGGGAGTGAGCAGTTCTTC.

This clone has a count of ten or more. CDR3 bases: TGTGCCAGCAAGGCTAGCGGGATTTACAATGAGCAGTTCTTC. Translated: CASKASGIYNEQFF. This chain uses TRBV6-6 with TRBJ2-1, with TRBD2 matching 9 bases. Trimming removed 7 bases from V and 4 bases from J; junction bases left unmatched: 5. This CDR3 contains 14 residues. Germline-derived CDR1 and CDR2 are MNHNY and SVGAGI (reference sequence).

The chain joins TRBV18 to TRBJ1-2, with 7 positions matching TRBD1. Per the germline V gene, CDR1 is KGHSH and CDR2 is LQKENI. J was trimmed by 4 bases and V by 2 bases; bases with no gene match: 7. The CDR3 has 15 residues. The CDR3 DNA reads TGTGCCAGCTCACCAGAAGGGGGCCCTGCCTATGGCTACACCTTC. It codes for CASSPEGGPAYGYTF.

V gene TRBV5-5 combines with J gene TRBJ2-1; D might be TRBD1 or TRBD2, each matching 5 bases. V dropped 0 bases and J dropped 6 bases, with 10 bases sitting between them. CDR1 is SGHKS and CDR2 is YYEKEE in the germline V gene (reference sequence). The CDR3 totals 14 residues. Here the CDR3 DNA reads TGTGCCAGCAGCTTGGCCCCGAGGGGCAATGAGCAGTTCTTC. This sequence encodes CASSLAPRGNEQFF.

The V call is TRBV7-9, the J call TRBJ2-7, with 14 nucleotides matching TRBD2. V dropped 5 bases and J dropped 4; count of bases not matched to a gene: 7. Germline V gives CDR1 SEHNR, CDR2 FQNEAQ (reference sequence). CDR3 size: 16 residues. The CDR3 nucleotides are TGTGCCAGCAGCGGGGGACTAGCGGGAGTCACGTACGAGCAGTACTTC. Its protein product is CASSGGLAGVTYEQYF.

This clone was counted only a few times. The V gene is TRBV4-1, the J gene TRBJ2-1; 8 bases align to TRBD2. The CDR3 runs to 17 residues. The ends lost 0 bases at V and 10 bases at J; junction bases unmatched: 14. Germline V lookup: CDR1 MGHRA, CDR2 YSYEKL. The CDR3 region is CASSQDPRTWTSREQFF. CDR3 DNA: TGCGCCAGCAGCCAAGATCCCAGGACATGGACTAGCCGGGAGCAGTTCTTC.

The gene calls are TRBV27 and TRBJ1-5; D might be TRBD1 (5 bases). V gave up 3 bases and J gave up 6 bases, with 9 bases separating them. This CDR3 contains 13 residues. Per germline, CDR1 MNHEY and CDR2 SMNVEV (reference sequence). The CDR3 spells CASSFAGPQPQHF. In DNA, the CDR3 is TGTGCCAGCAGTTTTGCAGGGCCTCAGCCCCAGCATTTT.

The chain links TRBV18 to TRBJ2-6; 8 bases are shared with TRBD1. The CDR3 length is 19 residues. Germline V gene lookup returns CDR1 KGHSH and CDR2 LQKENI. V shed 3 bases and J 0 bases; nucleotides not matched to a gene: 10. CDR3 in amino acids: CASSPLSRTGISGANVLTF. CDR3 DNA sequence: TGTGCCAGCTCACCCCTAAGTAGGACAGGGATCTCTGGGGCCAACGTCCTGACTTTC.

The chain employs TRBV10-3 and TRBJ2-7; possible D gene TRBD2, 5 bases. Trimming pared 5 bases from V and 0 bases from J, leaving 11 bases between. In germline, CDR1 is ENHRY, CDR2 SYGVKD. The CDR3 is 14 amino acids. The CDR3 bases are TGTGCCATCAGTTTCTCCGGGGTCTCCTACGAGCAGTACTTC. Translating gives CAISFSGVSYEQYF.